The 26 T cell receptor beta chains below come from one sample, sequenced in a study of blood T cell repertoires in COVID-19. Here immunoSEQ multiplex PCR was the method, and the copy in TCRdb shows in-frame clones only, minus some. The sample lists 150,000 to 180,000 clones; about 89% were seen once. The sequencing sample was made of peripheral blood. All receptors derive from a man aged 45-65 years with acute or convalescent COVID-19.

Here the CDR3 DNA reads TGTGCCAGCAGTGGTGGACTAGCGGGAGCGTCCGGGGAGCTGTTTTTT. Translation: CASSGGLAGASGELFF. V usage is TRBV2 and J usage is TRBJ2-2; 13 nucleotides align to TRBD2. CDR1 and CDR2 from the germline V gene are SNHLY and FYNNEI. Unmatched junction bases numbered 5, after V lost 4 bases and J lost 6 bases. The CDR3 loop spans 16 amino acids.

The chain is built from TRBV6-5 and TRBJ2-7, with 8 nucleotides matching TRBD2. The germline V gene encodes CDR1 MNHEY and CDR2 SVGAGI. This CDR3 spans 14 amino acids. V lost 2 bases, J lost 3 bases, and 3 bases stayed unmatched. CDR3 nucleotides: TGTGCCAGCAGTTACCGGGAGGGGGGCTACGAGCAGTACTTC. It specifies CASSYREGGYEQYF.

The chain employs TRBV15 and TRBJ1-1; D not resolved. CDR3 length: 13 amino acids. Germline CDR1 and CDR2: LNHNV and YYDKDF (reference sequence). The V end lost 4 bases, the J end lost 1 base, and 7 bases lay between the germline ends. The CDR3 is CATSTGRNTEAFF. In DNA, the CDR3 is TGTGCCACCAGCACCGGGAGGAACACTGAAGCTTTCTTT.

The chain carries TRBV19 and TRBJ1-4; 9 nucleotides match TRBD1. CDR3 length: 14 amino acids. V dropped 5 bases and J dropped 5; count of bases not matched to a gene: 3. Germline lookup yields CDR1 LNHDA and CDR2 SQIVND (reference sequence). CDR3 nucleotides: TGTGCCAGTAGTCCCGGACAGGGGAATGAAAAACTGTTTTTT. It encodes CASSPGQGNEKLFF.

This chain joins TRBV7-8 and TRBJ2-7; TRBD2 aligns across 12 bases. Per the germline V gene, CDR1 is SGHVS and CDR2 is FQNEAQ. V lost 5 bases and J lost 3; bases outside the gene matches: 11. The CDR3 has 17 amino acids. DNA of the CDR3: TGTGCCAGCAGCCCCCGGACTAGCGGGATACCCAGCTACGAGCAGTACTTC. It translates to CASSPRTSGIPSYEQYF.

V usage is TRBV5-6 and J usage is TRBJ1-2; 8 bases are a match to TRBD1. The CDR3 contains 13 residues. V shed 1 base and J 6 bases; nucleotides not matched to a gene: 2. Germline CDR1 SGHDT, CDR2 YYEEEE. The CDR3 region has the DNA TGTGCCAGCAGCTTGAGACAGGGGAATGGCTACACCTTC. It is translated as CASSLRQGNGYTF.

The V gene is TRBV14, the J gene TRBJ1-6; possible D gene TRBD1, 5 bases. The CDR3 is made up of 13 amino acids. Germline V gives CDR1 SGHDN, CDR2 FVKESK. V lost 0 bases and J 10 bases, leaving 7 bases between the germline ends. The CDR3 spells CASSQEGESPLHF. CDR3 sequence (DNA): TGTGCCAGCAGCCAAGAAGGGGAATCACCCCTCCACTTT.

Points on this clone: Germline is not matched at one junction end, which may reflect a read error. The chain carries TRBV12-3 or TRBV12-4 and TRBJ2-6; possibly TRBD1 for D (5 bases). This CDR3 region has 13 residues. CDR3 residues: CASSLGGEGAQAF. As DNA, the CDR3 is TGTGCCAGCAGTTTAGGGGGCGAAGGGGCCCAGGCTTTC.

The chain recombines TRBV11-2 with TRBJ2-5; 14 bases agree with TRBD2. This CDR3 has 17 residues. V was pared by 5 bases and J by 1 base, with 6 bases of the junction left unmatched. Per germline, CDR1 SGHAT and CDR2 FQNNGV. The CDR3 bases are TGTGCCAGCAGCCCCCCGGGACTAGCGGGGGCCCAAGAGACCCAGTACTTC. Its protein is CASSPPGLAGAQETQYF.

The chain has TRBV6-5 and TRBJ1-4, with 10 bases matching TRBD1. After removal of 8 bases from V and 5 bases from J, the junction contained 2 bases not matched to a gene. CDR1 is MNHEY, CDR2 SVGAGI, per germline. The CDR3 is 13 amino acids. The CDR3 coding sequence is TGTGCCAGCGGGGGACAGGGGAATGAAAAACTGTTTTTT. Protein product: CASGGQGNEKLFF.

The genes are TRBV18 and TRBJ2-7, with a possible D match to TRBD1 (5 bases). In germline, CDR1 is KGHSH, CDR2 LQKENI. The CDR3 extends over 16 amino acids. V was shortened by 6 bases and J by 3 bases, with 21 bases between the two germline ends. The DNA of the CDR3 is TGTGCCAGCTCCCCTCAACCACCCGGACAAGGCTACGAGCAGTACTTC. It translates to CASSPQPPGQGYEQYF.

The gene calls are TRBV11-2 and TRBJ1-2; D not resolved. Germline V gene lookup returns CDR1 SGHAT and CDR2 FQNNGV. This CDR3 spans 15 amino acids. Trimming took off 1 base at V and 7 bases at J, with 16 bases between the two ends. Here the CDR3 reads CASSLGGLRMAGYTF. CDR3 DNA: TGTGCCAGCAGCTTAGGCGGCTTACGGATGGCTGGCTACACCTTC.

The chain recombines TRBV7-9 with TRBJ2-1; D might be TRBD2 (6 bases). The CDR3 is 16 residues long. The V and J ends lost 3 bases and 2 bases respectively, with 14 bases between them. Germline V lookup: CDR1 SEHNR, CDR2 FQNEAQ (reference sequence). The CDR3 spells CASSFHGRTTYNEQFF. The DNA of the CDR3 is TGTGCCAGCAGCTTCCACGGGAGAACCACCTACAATGAGCAGTTCTTC. The entire variable domain, with the rest obtained from reference TRBV7-9 and TRBJ2-1, is as follows: DTGVSQNPRHKITKRGQNVTFRCDPISEHNRLYWYRQTLGQGPEFLTYFQNEAQLEKSRLLSDRFSAERPKGSFSTLEIQRTEQGDSAMYLCASSFHGRTTYNEQFFGPGTRLTVL.

This clone occurred a few times. The chain employs TRBV2 and TRBJ2-6; TRBD1 agrees at 7 bases. The V and J ends lost 8 bases and 3 bases, in that order; junction bases with no gene match: 4. Looked up from germline, CDR1 is SNHLY and CDR2 is FYNNEI. The CDR3 spans 14 residues. CDR3 sequence: CASVGTDGANVLTF. Written as DNA, the CDR3 is TGTGCCAGCGTTGGGACAGATGGGGCCAACGTCCTGACTTTC.

This chain joins TRBV25-1 and TRBJ1-1; D perhaps matches TRBD1 (6 bases). The CDR3 totals 12 residues. Trimming pared 7 bases from V and 4 bases from J, leaving 10 bases between. Germline values: CDR1 MGHDK, CDR2 SYGVNS. The CDR3 DNA reads as TGTGCCAGCAAAACAGGGAGCACTGAAGCTTTCTTT. Translated: CASKTGSTEAFF. The variable domain in full, with the rest retrieved from reference TRBV25-1 and TRBJ1-1, is EADIYQTPRYLVIGTGKKITLECSQTMGHDKMYWYQQDPGMELHLIHYSYGVNSTEKGDLSSESTVSRIRTEHFPLTLESARPSHTSQYLCASKTGSTEAFFGQGTRLTVV.

This rearrangement joins TRBV5-8 to TRBJ1-2; 7 bases are a match to TRBD1. There are 14 residues in the CDR3. After removal of 2 bases from V and 2 bases from J, the junction contained 3 bases not matched to a gene. Germline assignment: CDR1 SGHTS and CDR2 YDEGEE. The CDR3 DNA follows: TGTGCCAGCAGCTTAACAGGGGTAAACTATGGCTACACCTTC. Protein product: CASSLTGVNYGYTF.

J is TRBJ1-2 and V is TRBV7-9; 7 nucleotides match TRBD1. Germline loops: CDR1 SEHNR, CDR2 FQNEAQ (reference sequence). The CDR3 totals 12 residues. The junction had 5 bases not matched to a gene; V was cut back by 5 bases and J by 8 bases. In nucleotides, the CDR3 is TGTGCCAGCAGCAAGACAGGGTCCGGCTACACCTTC. Protein: CASSKTGSGYTF.

The V gene is TRBV14, the J gene TRBJ2-1, with 8 bases aligning to TRBD2. V gave up 1 base and J gave up 6 bases; unmatched junction bases: 14. The CDR3 sequence is 18 residues long. Germline loops: CDR1 SGHDN, CDR2 FVKESK. CDR3: CASSQVRNGGVLVNEQFF. The CDR3 nucleotides read TGTGCCAGCAGCCAAGTCAGGAACGGGGGGGTACTCGTCAATGAGCAGTTCTTC.

This chain connects TRBV7-6 to TRBJ2-6; 8 nucleotides line up with TRBD1. The length of the CDR3 is 17 residues. Trimming at V came to 3 bases and at J to 0 bases, leaving 4 bases not matched to a gene. CDR1 is SGHVS and CDR2 is FNYEAQ in the germline V gene. CDR3 protein: CASSFRQGSSGANVLTF. As DNA, the CDR3 is TGTGCCAGCAGCTTCCGACAGGGGAGCTCTGGGGCCAACGTCCTGACTTTC.

The rearrangement joins TRBV19 to TRBJ1-5; TRBD1 aligns across 7 bases. The V gene's germline CDR1 is LNHDA and CDR2 SQIVND (reference sequence). V trimming: 3 bases; J trimming: 6 bases; junction bases outside the gene matches: 5. This CDR3 has 14 amino acids. The CDR3 nucleotides are TGTGCCAGTAGTATTCGACAGGGTCGTCAGCCCCAGCATTTT. This encodes CASSIRQGRQPQHF.

V gene TRBV3-1 (or the pseudogene TRBV3-2) combines with J gene TRBJ1-4; D remains ambiguous. Germline V gene sequence: CDR1 LGHDT, CDR2 YNNKEL (reference sequence). V was cut by 1 base and J by 0 bases, with 12 bases left in between. The CDR3 is made up of 17 amino acids. The CDR3: CASSQVGVEATNEKLFF. CDR3 DNA sequence: TGTGCCAGCAGCCAAGTTGGGGTGGAGGCAACTAATGAAAAACTGTTTTTT.

The rearrangement uses TRBV28 and TRBJ2-3; D remains ambiguous. V dropped 3 bases and J dropped 0 bases, with 13 bases sitting between them. The germline CDR1 and CDR2 sequences are MDHEN and SYDVKM. The length of the CDR3 is 16 residues. The CDR3 spells CASSFDSSASTDTQYF. The CDR3 DNA sequence: TGTGCCAGCAGTTTTGACTCCAGCGCCAGCACAGATACGCAGTATTTT.

V usage is TRBV2 and J usage is TRBJ2-5, with a weak D call TRBD2 (6 bases). The CDR3 length is 14 residues. V was clipped by 3 bases and J by 4 bases, with 12 bases between them. Per the germline V gene, CDR1 is SNHLY and CDR2 is FYNNEI. CDR3 region: CASSDGAGIETQYF. Written as DNA, the CDR3 is TGTGCCAGCAGTGACGGGGCGGGGATAGAGACCCAGTACTTC.

V and J are TRBV10-3 and TRBJ1-2; D gene ambiguous. CDR1 is ENHRY and CDR2 is SYGVKD in the germline V gene. Trimming took 0 bases from V and 5 from J, leaving 10 bases between them. The CDR3 runs 14 residues. The CDR3 nucleotides read TGTGCCATCAGTGAGTCAACGCTGAGGTATGGCTACACCTTC. Protein sequence: CAISESTLRYGYTF.

This chain connects TRBV4-2 to TRBJ1-5; the D is unclear. The CDR3 is 15 residues long. Germline V CDR1 and CDR2: LGHNA, YNFKEQ. Deletions cut 1 base from V and 0 bases from J, with 7 bases between. CDR3 region: CASSQVQNSNQPQHF. The CDR3 bases are TGTGCCAGCAGCCAAGTTCAGAATAGCAATCAGCCCCAGCATTTT.

This chain uses TRBV4-2 with TRBJ1-2, with a tentative D call TRBD1 (5 bases). The V gene lost 1 base and the J gene lost 7 bases, with 16 bases spanning the gap. CDR1 is LGHNA, CDR2 YNFKEQ, per germline. The CDR3 length is 15 residues. CDR3 amino acids: CASSQGGGEARGYTF. In DNA, the CDR3 is TGTGCCAGCAGCCAAGGGGGAGGGGAGGCCCGTGGCTACACCTTC.